This T cell receptor beta chain emerged from a study of T cells in Graves' hyperthyroidism and ophthalmopathy. The CDR3 sequence is 14 residues long. Trimming took off 2 bases at V and 0 bases at J, with 8 bases between the two ends. CDR1 is SGHNT and CDR2 is YENEEA in the germline V gene. Template material for amplifying TCR beta CDR3 regions consisted of RNA transcripts. An initial round of RT-PCR targeting the TCR CDR3 relied on the HTBI primer set. TCRdb reanalysed the multiplex PCR reads using MiXCR and keeps one entry per CDR3 protein. The profile shows about 210,000 distinct CDR3 sequences, 15% to 20% of them singletons.

This TCR was sampled from a man aged 45-65 years with Graves' hyperthyroidism. The sequenced sample consisted of blood. This chain joins TRBV11-3 and TRBJ2-7, with a tentative D call TRBD1 (6 bases). CDR3 sequence: CASSLTTGSYEQYF. DNA for the CDR3: TGTGCCAGCAGCTTAACGACAGGCTCCTACGAGCAGTACTTC. Filled out from reference TRBV11-3 and TRBJ2-7, the complete variable domain reads EAGVVQSPRYKIIEKKQPVAFWCNPISGHNTLYWYLQNLGQGPELLIRYENEEAVDDSQLPKDRFSAERLKGVDSTLKIQPAELGDSAVYLCASSLTTGSYEQYFGPGTRLTVT.